The 4 T cell receptor beta chains below were found in one sample sequenced in a study of blood T cell repertoires in COVID-19. TCRdb keeps only in-frame clones here, not all; method: immunoSEQ multiplex PCR. The sample carries more than 100,000 clones, about 86% recorded once. The sequenced sample was peripheral blood. The receptors were sampled from a human donor in a cohort sampled during active COVID-19.

V usage is TRBV7-2 and J usage is TRBJ2-2; weak D call: TRBD2 (6 bases). With 5 bases removed from V and 1 base from J, the gap between germline ends came to 11 bases. The CDR3 runs to 15 residues. The germline gives CDR1 SGHTA, CDR2 FQGNSA. Here the CDR3 reads CASSGGTWNTGELFF. For the CDR3, the DNA is TGTGCCAGCAGCGGCGGGACTTGGAACACCGGGGAGCTGTTTTTT.

This chain uses TRBV11-3 with TRBJ2-5, with a weak D call TRBD1 (6 bases). Trimming took off 4 bases at V and 2 bases at J, with 8 bases between the two ends. The CDR3 runs 13 residues. Germline-derived CDR1 and CDR2 are SGHNT and YENEEA. The CDR3 spells CASSSTGQETQYF. The CDR3 bases are TGTGCCAGCAGCTCGACAGGTCAAGAGACCCAGTACTTC.

This clone was detected only a few times. V and J are TRBV11-2 and TRBJ2-7; TRBD2 aligns across 10 bases. The germline CDR1 and CDR2 sequences are SGHAT and FQNNGV. J was trimmed by 6 bases and V by 5 bases; bases with no gene match: 13. The CDR3 contains 16 residues. The CDR3 loop reads CASSIPGTSVSGEQYF. CDR3 DNA sequence: TGTGCCAGCAGCATACCAGGGACTAGCGTGAGTGGCGAGCAGTACTTC.

This chain joins TRBV19 and TRBJ2-3, with unresolved D. The CDR3 consists of 14 residues. Germline V CDR1 and CDR2: LNHDA, SQIVND (reference sequence). V lost 9 bases and J lost 0, with 13 bases in between. As DNA, the CDR3 is TGTGCCAGCAATATCTACCCTAGCACAGATACGCAGTATTTT. Its protein product is CASNIYPSTDTQYF.